These T cell receptor beta chains were read from a single sample in a study of T cells after yellow fever vaccination. One entry per CDR3 protein results from TCRdb running MiXCR on the 5' RACE reads. This sample carries 450,000 to 600,000 distinct CDR3 sequences, about 13% of them seen once, and the ten largest clones take around 15%. This sample comprised PBMCs, obtained on the day of the yellow fever booster vaccination. The receptors here all came from a man aged 25-45 years who received the YFV17D yellow fever vaccine. The CDR3 runs from the conserved cysteine through the conserved F or W. D genes are given only for firm matches. For some rows the clone size is stated as once, few or many, or as a class when expanded; others skip it.

size	D	V	J	DNA	CDR3
few	-	TRBV30	TRBJ2-5	TGTGCCTGGACCGTGAGTAGGACCCAGTACTTC	CAWTVSRTQYF
-	TRBD2	TRBV4-3	TRBJ2-3	TGCGCCAGCAGCCAAATACTAGCGGGGTACACAGATACGCAGTATTTT	CASSQILAGYTDTQYF
few	-	TRBV13	TRBJ1-3	TGTGCCAGCAGCCTAACTGGCCTAACGGGAAACACCATATATTTT	CASSLTGLTGNTIYF
-	-	TRBV12-3/TRBV12-4	TRBJ1-1	TGTGCCAGCACCCCGGGGTGGGACACTGAAGCTTTCTTT	CASTPGWDTEAFF
few	TRBD2	TRBV5-6	TRBJ2-1	TGTGCCAGCAGCTTGATTTTACTAGCGGCACGTAATGAGCAGTTCTTC	CASSLILLAARNEQFF
few	TRBD1	TRBV19	TRBJ1-5	TGTGCCAGTAGAATGGACAGGGGTGTTGATCAGCCCCAGCATTTT	CASRMDRGVDQPQHF
-	-	TRBV9	TRBJ1-4	TGTGCCAGCAGCTCCCAGCTGGGGGGGGGACTGTTTTTT	CASSSQLGGGLFF
-	TRBD1	TRBV7-8	TRBJ1-2	TGTGCCAGCAGCTCCGTGCCCAGGGGGTATGGCTACACCTTC	CASSSVPRGYGYTF
-	TRBD1	TRBV18	TRBJ1-5	TGTGCCAGCTCCCCTAATCGGGGGACAGGGGGCAATCAGCCCCAGCATTTT	CASSPNRGTGGNQPQHF
few	-	TRBV6-1	TRBJ1-5	TGTGCCAGCAGTGAAGCGGGGGCAGCTAATCAGCCCCAGCATTTT	CASSEAGAANQPQHF
-	TRBD2	TRBV20-1	TRBJ2-3	TGCAGTGCGACAACCGGGACTAGGAGCACAGATACGCAGTATTTT	CSATTGTRSTDTQYF
-	TRBD2	TRBV7-2	TRBJ2-2	TGTGCCAGCAGCCAGGCCCTGACTAGCGGGAGCACCGGGGAGCTGTTTTTT	CASSQALTSGSTGELFF
few	TRBD2	TRBV28	TRBJ2-1	TGTGCCAGCAGTTACGCGAGGGCGGGAGCCGACAATGAGCAGTTCTTC	CASSYARAGADNEQFF
-	-	TRBV6-2/TRBV6-3	TRBJ1-6	TGTGCCAGCAGTTTCGATTCACCCCTCCACTTT	CASSFDSPLHF
-	-	TRBV5-1	TRBJ1-1	TGCGCCAGCAGCTCTCTCGGGGGCCAAACTGCCTACACTGAAGCTTTCTTT	CASSSLGGQTAYTEAFF
-	TRBD2	TRBV19	TRBJ2-3	TGTGCCAGTAGTATACGTGCGGGAGGGCCTGCAGATACGCAGTATTTT	CASSIRAGGPADTQYF
few	TRBD2	TRBV29-1	TRBJ2-2	TGCAGCGTTGAGGAATGGACTAGCGGGGCCGGGGCAGCAGGGGAGCTGTTTTTT	CSVEEWTSGAGAAGELFF
-	-	TRBV7-9	TRBJ1-2	TGTGCCAGCAGCTTAGAGATTGAACGTGGCTACACCTTC	CASSLEIERGYTF
-	TRBD2	TRBV3-1	TRBJ2-2	TGTGCCAGCACCCAAGCCCATCGACTAGCGGGTACCGGGGAGCTGTTTTTT	CASTQAHRLAGTGELFF
-	-	TRBV6-6	TRBJ2-7	TGTGCCAGCAGTTTGAACACCGGGTACGAGCAGTACTTC	CASSLNTGYEQYF
-	-	TRBV28	TRBJ2-2	TGTGCCAGCAGTTCCTGGGGCACCGGGGAGCTGTTTTTT	CASSSWGTGELFF
-	-	TRBV5-1	TRBJ1-1	TGCGCCAGCAGCGAACAGGGCCTGGGCACTGAAGCTTTCTTT	CASSEQGLGTEAFF
-	TRBD2	TRBV28	TRBJ2-7	TGTGCCAGCAGTCTCCTGGTGGCTAGCGGGAGTTACGAGCAGTACTTC	CASSLLVASGSYEQYF
-	TRBD2	TRBV19	TRBJ2-1	TGTGCCAGTAGTACCTTCTTGCGGGAGACCTACAATGAGCAGTTCTTC	CASSTFLRETYNEQFF
many	-	TRBV20-1	TRBJ2-7	TGCAGTGCTAGAGATCGACAAAGGTCGGGGTCCTACGAGCAGTACTTC	CSARDRQRSGSYEQYF
-	TRBD1	TRBV19	TRBJ1-1	TGTGCCAGTAGTAAGACGCGGGACAGGGGGGTCGGAGCTTTCTTT	CASSKTRDRGVGAFF
few	-	TRBV5-8	TRBJ1-2	TGTGCCAGCAGCCCACGGCGGAGGCCCATAGACTATGGCTACACCTTC	CASSPRRRPIDYGYTF
-	TRBD1	TRBV29-1	TRBJ2-4	TGCAGCGTTATACAGGGGGGAAGCATTCAGTACTTC	CSVIQGGSIQYF
-	-	TRBV6-5	TRBJ2-1	TGTGCCAGCAGTAACCTCAATAATGAGCAGTTCTTC	CASSNLNNEQFF
-	-	TRBV29-1	TRBJ2-2	TGCAGCGTTGTACAGGGCCACAACACCGGGGAGCTGTTTTTT	CSVVQGHNTGELFF
few	-	TRBV5-4	TRBJ2-7	TGTGCCAGCAGCTTGAGGGCGGTTTCCTACGAGCAGTACTTC	CASSLRAVSYEQYF
-	-	TRBV7-2	TRBJ1-2	TGTGCCAGCAGCTCCCAGGGCCCCCATAACTATGGCTACACCTTC	CASSSQGPHNYGYTF
few	TRBD2	TRBV20-1	TRBJ2-2	TGCAGTGCTAGTGGACTAGTAGGTGGGACCGGGGAGCTGTTTTTT	CSASGLVGGTGELFF
-	-	TRBV15	TRBJ2-7	TGTGCCACCAGCAGAGATCCAGGGTTCTCCTACGAGCAGTACTTC	CATSRDPGFSYEQYF
few	TRBD2	TRBV24-1	TRBJ2-3	TGTGCCACCAGTCTCGGCGGGAGAGGAGATACGCAGTATTTT	CATSLGGRGDTQYF
-	-	TRBV5-1	TRBJ2-3	TGCGCCAGCAGCTGGCGCCGGTCATCGACGTACACAGATACGCAGTATTTT	CASSWRRSSTYTDTQYF
many	-	TRBV18	TRBJ1-5	TGTGCCAGCTCACTTTCGGAGCGGCAGCCCCAGCATTTT	CASSLSERQPQHF
-	-	TRBV29-1	TRBJ2-5	TGCAGCGTTGTGGGAGCGGAAGAGACCCAGTACTTC	CSVVGAEETQYF
-	-	TRBV20-1	TRBJ1-4	TGCAGTGCTAGACCCGGAACCCTCGCCGAAAAACTGTTTTTT	CSARPGTLAEKLFF
few	TRBD1	TRBV7-9	TRBJ1-4	TGTGCCAGCAGCGACCGACAGGGGGTTGAAAAACTGTTTTTT	CASSDRQGVEKLFF
once	-	TRBV30	TRBJ1-1	TGTGCCTGGAGTTTAGGCTTTGAAGCTTTCTTT	CAWSLGFEAFF
many	TRBD2	TRBV5-1	TRBJ2-1	TGCGCCAGCAGCTTGGCCCTGGGACTAGCGGGAGGGCCAAACTCCTACAATGAGCAGTTCTTC	CASSLALGLAGGPNSYNEQFF
-	TRBD2	TRBV5-1	TRBJ2-2	TGCGCCAGCAGCTTCTCTAGCGGGAGGCTCACCGGGGAGCTGTTTTTT	CASSFSSGRLTGELFF
many	-	TRBV19	TRBJ2-1	TGTGCCAGTAGTACACTAGCAAAAACAGGGCTCAATGAGCAGTTCTTC	CASSTLAKTGLNEQFF
few	-	TRBV7-6	TRBJ2-1	TGTGCCAGCAGTTCCGGGTCCGCCTCTTACAATGAGCAGTTCTTC	CASSSGSASYNEQFF
few	TRBD1	TRBV5-1	TRBJ1-2	TGCGCCAGCAGCTTGGCCGGGACAGATCCCCTCTATGGCTACACCTTC	CASSLAGTDPLYGYTF
-	-	TRBV27	TRBJ2-4	TGTGCCAGCAGCACCGCGGGACAGCTAGCCAAAAACATTCAGTACTTC	CASSTAGQLAKNIQYF
few	-	TRBV13	TRBJ2-1	TGTGCCAGCAGCTTAGGCCTGCTAGCGATCTACAATGAGCAGTTCTTC	CASSLGLLAIYNEQFF
-	-	TRBV6-5	TRBJ2-5	TGTGCCAGCAGTTACTCGATGGGGATGCGGGAGACCCAGTACTTC	CASSYSMGMRETQYF
-	TRBD2	TRBV12-3/TRBV12-4	TRBJ2-3	TGTGCCAGCAGCCTACGGGGGAGCGGGGTCACGGGTACGCAGTATTTT	CASSLRGSGVTGTQYF
few	TRBD2	TRBV29-1	TRBJ2-7	TGCAGCGTTGAAGTCCCCGAGAAGCGGGGACTCGGGGAGCAGTACTTC	CSVEVPEKRGLGEQYF
few	-	TRBV30	TRBJ2-1	TGTGCCTGGAGTCCCTCCCACAATGAGCAGTTCTTC	CAWSPSHNEQFF
many	-	TRBV20-1	TRBJ2-1	TGCAGTGCCCCCTGGCCTAACTGGTACAATGAGCAGTTCTTC	CSAPWPNWYNEQFF
-	TRBD2	TRBV7-6	TRBJ2-7	TGTGCCAGCAGCTCAGGAAGGCGGGAGTTGGGCGAGCAGTACTTC	CASSSGRRELGEQYF
-	-	TRBV5-1	TRBJ1-1	TGCGCCAGCCAGTGGGGGGGCGAGGGCACTGAAGCTTTCTTT	CASQWGGEGTEAFF
-	-	TRBV29-1	TRBJ2-1	TGCAGCGCTATAAATTCCAGGTACAATGAGCAGTTCTTC	CSAINSRYNEQFF
-	TRBD2	TRBV18	TRBJ2-3	TGTGCCAGCTCACCACGAAGCGGGGTCCGCACAGATACGCAGTATTTT	CASSPRSGVRTDTQYF
-	TRBD1	TRBV25-1	TRBJ1-1	TGTGCCAGCCGGGACAGGGGAATCACTGAAGCTTTCTTT	CASRDRGITEAFF
few	-	TRBV20-1	TRBJ1-5	TGCAGTGCTAGAGATCGTTTTCAGGGTTTGGTGCCCCAGCATTTT	CSARDRFQGLVPQHF